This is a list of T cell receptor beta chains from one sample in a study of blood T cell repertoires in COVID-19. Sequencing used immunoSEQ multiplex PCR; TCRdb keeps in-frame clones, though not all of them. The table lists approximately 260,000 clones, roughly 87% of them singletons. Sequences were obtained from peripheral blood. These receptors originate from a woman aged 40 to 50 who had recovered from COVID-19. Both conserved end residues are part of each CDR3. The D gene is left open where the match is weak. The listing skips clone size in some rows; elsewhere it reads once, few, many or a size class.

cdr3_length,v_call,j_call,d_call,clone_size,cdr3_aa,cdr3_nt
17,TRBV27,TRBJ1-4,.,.,CASSTGGRGATNEKLFF,TGTGCCAGCAGTACCGGAGGCAGGGGTGCAACTAATGAAAAACTGTTTTTT
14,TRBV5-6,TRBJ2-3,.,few,CASSYSSPGRTQYF,TGTGCCAGCAGCTATAGTTCGCCGGGGAGGACGCAGTATTTT
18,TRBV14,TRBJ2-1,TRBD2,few,CASSPLTSGKSSYNEQFF,TGTGCCAGCAGCCCCCTGACTAGCGGGAAGTCATCCTACAATGAGCAGTTCTTC
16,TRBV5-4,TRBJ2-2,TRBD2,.,CASSLLAGGNTGELFF,TGTGCCAGCAGCTTACTAGCGGGGGGGAACACCGGGGAGCTGTTTTTT
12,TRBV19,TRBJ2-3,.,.,CASSRDRSTQYF,TGTGCCAGTAGTAGAGACAGAAGTACGCAGTATTTT
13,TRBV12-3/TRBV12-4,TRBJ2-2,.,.,CASSNRGTGELFF,TGTGCCAGCAGTAACCGGGGCACCGGGGAGCTGTTTTTT
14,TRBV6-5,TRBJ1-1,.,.,CASSSRGTNAEAFF,TGTGCCAGCAGCTCTCGGGGTACGAACGCTGAAGCTTTCTTT
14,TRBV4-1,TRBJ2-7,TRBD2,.,CASSQEGLAFEQYF,TGCGCCAGCAGCCAAGAGGGACTAGCTTTCGAGCAGTACTTC
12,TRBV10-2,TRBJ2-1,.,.,CASRKPGLGQFF,TGCGCCAGCAGAAAGCCGGGACTTGGGCAGTTCTTC
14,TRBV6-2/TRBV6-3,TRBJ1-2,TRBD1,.,CASSQLYRGGGYTF,TGTGCCAGCAGTCAACTTTACAGGGGAGGAGGCTACACCTTC
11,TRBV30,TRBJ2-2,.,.,CAWTVGGELFF,TGTGCCTGGACTGTCGGCGGGGAGCTGTTTTTT
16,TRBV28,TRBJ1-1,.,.,CASSPSYSVLNTEAFF,TGTGCCAGCAGTCCATCCTACTCGGTCCTGAACACTGAAGCTTTCTTT
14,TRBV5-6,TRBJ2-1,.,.,CASSLGVENDEQFF,TGTGCCAGCAGCTTGGGTGTGGAGAACGATGAGCAGTTCTTC
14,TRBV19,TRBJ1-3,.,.,CASSIWGSGNTIYF,TGTGCCAGTAGTATTTGGGGCTCCGGAAACACCATATATTTT
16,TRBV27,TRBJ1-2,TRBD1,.,CASSLSGDSKHYGYTF,TGTGCCAGCAGTTTATCGGGGGACAGCAAACACTATGGCTACACCTTC
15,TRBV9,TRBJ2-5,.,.,CASSPYGLGKETQYF,TGTGCCAGCAGCCCCTATGGACTCGGCAAGGAGACCCAGTACTTC
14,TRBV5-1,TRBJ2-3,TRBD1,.,CASSPDRGQDTQYF,TGCGCCAGCAGCCCTGACAGGGGTCAAGATACGCAGTATTTT
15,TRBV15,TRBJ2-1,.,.,CATSRDRGTYNEQFF,TGTGCCACCAGCAGAGATCGGGGGACCTACAATGAGCAGTTCTTC
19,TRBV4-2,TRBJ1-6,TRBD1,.,CASSQGPGRAGQGDSPLHF,TGTGCCAGCAGCCAAGGACCGGGGCGAGCGGGACAGGGGGATTCACCCCTCCACTTT
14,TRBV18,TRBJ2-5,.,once,CASSPPYSSETQYF,TGTGCCAGCTCACCACCGTATAGCTCGGAGACCCAGTACTTC
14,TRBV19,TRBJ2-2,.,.,CASWSVFRAGELFF,TGTGCCAGTTGGTCGGTGTTTCGGGCCGGGGAGCTGTTTTTT
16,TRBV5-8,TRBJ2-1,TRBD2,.,CASSFGLAGVYNEQFF,TGTGCCAGCAGCTTCGGTCTAGCGGGAGTATACAATGAGCAGTTCTTC